This T cell receptor (beta chain) was captured in a study of immune heterogeneity within non-small cell lung tumors. Notes on the study in general: Identical dominant CDR3 beta clonotypes were found repeatedly across the tumor sites of a single patient, and these appeared alongside high-frequency clones that were unique to particular tumor locations. Largely, high-frequency T-cell receptor beta clonotypes differed from one individual patient to another. T-cell clonality in a given local region correlated moderately yet significantly with the local tumor mutational burden (R roughly 0.31).

A note on this clonotype: The antigen is undetermined.

Bulk tumor genomic DNA was the template, and each sample received around 0.55 ug. Far-apart biopsies, several per primary tumor, were taken during surgery. Patients with untreated, newly diagnosed non-small cell lung cancer underwent curative surgery. Multiplex PCR amplified TCR beta CDR3 with 32 V and 13 J primers. One entry per CDR3 protein, called by TCRdb with MiXCR from the multiplex PCR reads. Of about 2,800 distinct CDR3 sequences in the sample, about 45% were seen once. In germline, CDR1 is MDHEN, CDR2 SYDVKM. The CDR3 consists of 12 residues. Trimming stripped 5 bases from V and 9 bases from J, with 10 bases between.

Sequencing was carried out using lung tumor tissue. The TCR was taken from a woman aged 60-75 years with non-small cell lung cancer. This rearrangement joins TRBV28 to TRBJ2-2; D uncertain. This chain's CDR3 is CASSGEGRELFF. The CDR3 DNA reads TGTGCCAGCAGTGGGGAAGGGCGGGAGCTGTTTTTT.